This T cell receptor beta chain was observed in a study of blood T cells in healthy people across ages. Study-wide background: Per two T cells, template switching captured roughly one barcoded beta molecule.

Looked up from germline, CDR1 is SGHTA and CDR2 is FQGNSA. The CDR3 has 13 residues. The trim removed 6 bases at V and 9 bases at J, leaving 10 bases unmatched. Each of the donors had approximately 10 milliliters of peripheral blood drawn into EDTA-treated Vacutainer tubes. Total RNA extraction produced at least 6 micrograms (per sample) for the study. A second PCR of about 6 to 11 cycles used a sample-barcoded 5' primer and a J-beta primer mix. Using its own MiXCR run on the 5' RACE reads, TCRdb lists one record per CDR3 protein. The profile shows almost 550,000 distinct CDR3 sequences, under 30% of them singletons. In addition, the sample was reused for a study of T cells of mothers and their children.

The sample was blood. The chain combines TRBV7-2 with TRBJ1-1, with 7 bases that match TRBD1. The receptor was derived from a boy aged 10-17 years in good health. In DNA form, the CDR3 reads TGTGCCAGCAGAGCGACAGGGCCATCCCAAGCTTTCTTT. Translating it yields CASRATGPSQAFF.